This T cell receptor (beta chain) was recorded in a study of T cell repertoires in aging, cancer and after chemotherapy. Study observations and caveats: The repertoire data cannot show anything about immunological memory following chemotherapy. Median generation probability rose over the chemotherapy interval in each cancer cohort, suggesting rebound thymic output. In healthy donors, age-related TCR diversity loss mainly reflected lost richness.

There are 13 residues in the CDR3. V shed 2 bases and J 8 bases; nucleotides not matched to a gene: 3. CDR1 and CDR2 from the germline V gene are PRHDT and FYEKMQ (reference sequence). TRB rearrangements spanning V, D and J were amplified using mixed TRB-A/B primers. TCRdb passed the multiplex PCR reads through MiXCR, listing each CDR3 protein once. The table has around 8,800 distinct CDR3 sequences, around a quarter seen once. The template was genomic DNA from peripheral blood, not RNA. At least ten counts were recorded for this clonotype. Its specificity is unknown. Sequenced material: blood. The receptor was derived from a human donor with a blood cancer. The donor label of this sample is uncertain. The chain links TRBV13 to TRBJ2-5; 9 nucleotides align to TRBD1. The CDR3 region is CASSLRTGDTQYF. DNA for the CDR3: TGTGCCAGCAGCTTACGGACAGGGGATACCCAGTACTTC.